This passage covers 4 T cell receptor beta chains from one sample sequenced in a study of OX40 agonist ivuxolimab in advanced cancers. Using immunoSEQ multiplex PCR, the repertoire was profiled, and TCRdb retains in-frame clones only, with some absent. The data hold some 83,000 clones, with about 90% observed a single time. This specimen consisted of CD4+ or CD8+ T cells sorted from blood, obtained in a trial of the OX40 agonist ivuxolimab. The receptor source for this set is an adult with an advanced solid tumor such as melanoma, head and neck, liver or kidney cancer.

The rearrangement joins TRBV4-1 to TRBJ1-5; D not resolved. Germline lookup yields CDR1 MGHRA and CDR2 YSYEKL. V lost 3 bases to trimming and J lost 7 bases, with 16 bases between them. The CDR3 spans 15 residues. DNA of the CDR3: TGCGCCAGCAGCCAGGGGTCAAGGGTGGGCCAGCCCCAGCATTTT. Amino acids: CASSQGSRVGQPQHF.

This CDR3 is CAISETPAGTGYNEQFF. In DNA form, the CDR3 reads TGTGCCATCAGTGAAACTCCAGCGGGGACCGGTTACAATGAGCAGTTCTTC. The chain combines TRBV10-3 with TRBJ2-1, with 7 bases fitting TRBD2. Trimming took 3 bases from V and 4 from J; bases not matched to a gene: 12. Germline CDR1 and CDR2: ENHRY and SYGVKD. The CDR3 has 17 residues.

In the case of this clone: The identical CDR3 is also encoded by other nucleotide sequences in the sample. The V and J genes are TRBV9 and TRBJ2-1; D gene ambiguous. Per germline, CDR1 SGDLS and CDR2 YYNGEE. The CDR3 runs to 13 residues. The germline V and J ends were trimmed by 0 bases and 4 bases, with 5 bases remaining between them. Here the CDR3 DNA reads TGTGCCAGCAGCGTAGGGCAATACAATGAGCAGTTCTTC. Translated: CASSVGQYNEQFF.

V usage is TRBV6-5 and J usage is TRBJ2-1; D unclear. V was cut by 6 bases and J by 6 bases, with 6 bases left in between. CDR1 is MNHEY and CDR2 is SVGAGI in the germline V gene. The CDR3 extends over 11 amino acids. CDR3 loop: CASRTGNEQFF. CDR3 in DNA: TGTGCCAGCAGGACGGGCAATGAGCAGTTCTTC.